What follows is one TCR beta chain and its context. The antigen it binds to is not known. Base-call qualities are not available, and no considerably larger clone is one nucleotide away. This specimen belongs to a study of cytomegalovirus exposure and HLA in healthy donors (dated by TCRdb to the late 2010s). The study in broad terms: An earlier analysis of roughly 630 of the donors reported 250 to 350 Gb of sequence data and about 100 million unique TCR beta sequences from roughly 200 million T cells. A later analysis re-analyzed previously published TCR beta repertoires from 550 to 700 donors and added high-resolution HLA genotyping to study TCR occurrence patterns. Class I and class II HLA loci were covered by the typing at four-digit resolution. High-throughput TCR immunosequencing, statistical association of individual TCRs with disease status, and machine learning were combined to predict cytomegalovirus infection status. Because of strong linkage in the cohort, 4 to 6 DR-DQ haplotypes were treated as single units for association and clustering. The T cell repertoires of 670 or so subjects were profiled by immunosequencing and related to cytomegalovirus serostatus. An earlier analysis of approximately 640 of the donors applied high-throughput TCR beta sequencing to assess whether each TCR beta V gene segment acted as functional or pseudogenic. The aim of the study was to test whether cataloging public T cell receptors could identify signatures of past pathogen exposure. A separate validation cohort of 90 to 150 different subjects was used in addition to the roughly 720-subject first cohort. Around 300 gigabases of sequencing data and tens of millions of unique TCR sequences were included in an early release covering about 700 HLA-typed donors. Donor age, sex, ethnicity and CMV serostatus were compiled alongside the repertoire data. Typing coverage varied by locus: roughly 629-630 donors for A, B, C, DRB1 and DQB1; some 520 for DQA1; about 570 for DPA1; around 450 for DPB1. Among over 350 genotyped donors of the cohort, an average of approximately 240,000 unique TCR beta nucleotide sequences were sequenced per donor, about a sixth of them non-productive. Rather than drawing on any new phenotypic data, the later analysis identified candidate immune exposures from TCR beta sequences and the way those sequences occurred across donors. Of the 300 to 450 genotyped donors, roughly 85% fell in the genetic ancestry cluster associated with self-reported Caucasian donors. In a later genetic analysis, genome-wide SNP genotypes for about three fifths of the roughly 670 donors were used, and that subset was treated as a discovery cohort. Every repertoire in the discovery cohort had been generated on one and the same sequencing platform. The paper as a whole reports these results and caveats: CMV serostatus was the only immune exposure information available for the cohort. In an earlier analysis of roughly 500 of the donors, most TCR beta V segments appeared in productive rearrangements about 90% or about 30% of the time, broadly matching IMGT annotations. Roughly uniform sequencing depth across donors was assumed in presence/absence analyses, although this assumption may not hold. Specific HLA alleles were associated with over 15,000 TCR beta sequences at a false discovery rate of 0.05 in a later analysis. In a later analysis, TCR association rates were found to vary across HLA loci, with the most associated TCRs seen for DRB1 alleles and the fewest for HLA-C alleles. Several of the top co-occurrence clusters appeared to be linked to parvovirus B19, influenza, CMV and Epstein-Barr virus, according to a later analysis. Only TCR beta chains were sequenced in this cohort, and the absence of alpha or paired-chain data limited detectable features. Most TCR sequences were observed very rarely across donors, whereas some public TCRs were present in many individuals. A later genetic analysis associated a missense DCLRE1C variant with V-gene and J-gene trimming of TCR beta chains, and an independent cohort replicated the association. A group of highly shared sequence variants was considered likely to be a technical artifact of the sequencing pipeline. A total of 150 to 200 TCR beta chains were listed by the study as associated with cytomegalovirus. According to a later genetic analysis, donors in an Asian-associated ancestry cluster had fewer N-insertions in productive TCRs than the roughly 700-donor mean. A further reported finding was that TCR beta sequences accurately predicted the HLA-A and HLA-B alleles for most subjects in the first cohort. Some IMGT-functional V segments, including TRBV6-2 and TRBV6-3, could not be distinguished by the 87-base-pair reads and were therefore excluded. Assigning TCR associations to individual alleles was difficult when HLA alleles, especially DR and DQ, strongly co-occurred. The authors suggested that the approach could potentially be extended to other disease states and immunological phenotypes. Cytomegalovirus status was reported to be diagnosed by the classifier with high specificity and sensitivity in both the original and validation cohorts. Correlated functional status among segregating V segments might reflect linkage disequilibrium, but an unknown experimental factor could not be ruled out. Three of the identified cytomegalovirus-associated TCR beta chains were confirmed in vitro to be specific for cytomegalovirus antigens. Because counts were too low, 15 or so rarely observed V segments, including chromosome 9 orphons, were excluded from the earlier analysis of several hundred of the donors. In a later analysis, HLA-associated TCR beta chains were found to be more clonally expanded and to have lower generation probabilities than equally common non-associated chains. Because HLA typing was unavailable for some donors at each locus, only the typed subset was used in association tests. In a later analysis, most CMV-associated TCR beta chains were found to appear HLA-restricted, with HLA associations seemingly driven largely by CMV exposure.

V lost 5 bases and J lost 4 bases, and the count of bases not matched to a germline gene is 8. The CDR1 and CDR2 encoded by the germline V gene are SGHRS and YFSETQ. Including the terminal cysteine and phenylalanine, the CDR3 comprises 15 residues. Only the CDR3 DNA stays, 45 bases, in frame from base 1. The library relied on the immunoSEQ multiplex PCR assay. For the multiplex PCR, a mixture combining 60 forward primers for TCR Vbeta segments and 13 reverse primers for TCR Jbeta segments was used. The CDR3 region of rearranged TCR beta genes was amplified from genomic DNA with a multiplex PCR assay. The Illumina HiSeq System was used to sequence the amplified TCR beta libraries as 87-base-pair reads. The study's processing was this. Across the 670 or so repertoires, a later analysis counted 80 million or so unique TCR beta chains, roughly 11 million of which were shared by at least two donors. Raw reads were error-corrected and collapsed into unique sequences by a nearest-neighbor algorithm in which closely related sequences were merged to remove PCR and sequencing errors. V, D and J gene segments were assigned by aligning CDR3 sequences to IMGT reference sequences. For a sequence to be retained, a match of at least six nucleotides was required to both a V gene segment and a J gene segment. Rearrangements were called productive when the CDR3 lacked stop codons and stayed in frame with V and J; all others were non-productive. Following IMGT convention, CDR3 was defined as the stretch from the second conserved V-encoded cysteine up to the conserved J-encoded phenylalanine. In an earlier analysis of some 550 of the donors, sequences lacking an unambiguous match to a single V gene segment were excluded. In an earlier analysis of 450 to 750 of the donors, a V segment was called functional when productive rearrangements were above 56.7%, and segregating when the standard deviation between donors exceeded 5%. To diagnose cytomegalovirus status from the catalog of TCR beta chain sequences, a statistical classification framework was built. In a later analysis, TCR nucleotide sequences were compared against IMGT/GENE-DB human TR gene sequences so that V and J genes could be assigned. In a later analysis, CDR3 sequences and most-parsimonious VDJ recombination scenarios were assigned using the TCRdist pipeline. In a later analysis, each TCR beta chain was defined by its CDR3 amino acid sequence together with its V-gene family, and reads without a unique V-gene family were excluded. To address suspected cross-contamination and a sequencing artifact, a later analysis removed some 620 highly shared, low-generation-probability nucleotide sequences. For each public chain, a later analysis derived a clonal expansion index from normalized ranks of inferred template counts within each repertoire. A later analysis computed generation probabilities with a VDJ recombination model fitted to out-of-frame rearrangements, and checked the results against IGoR. In a later analysis, hypergeometric tests were used to score TCR-TCR, TCR-HLA and TCR-CMV co-occurrence, with a repertoire-size bias correction applied to TCR pairs. In a later analysis, false discovery rates were estimated by permuting HLA or CMV assignments 20 times. In a later analysis, co-occurring TCRs were grouped with DBSCAN, and TCRdist sequence similarity was added when clustering was performed within HLA-allele-positive subsets. For co-occurrence clustering, repertoires with fewer than 30,000 or more than 120,000 public chains were excluded, along with 5 or 6 repertoires with anomalous nucleotide sharing. TCRdb provides this immuneACCESS table in a form limited to in-frame rearrangements. Some clones are lacking; in checked studies, under half of them reflect an unresolved V gene, and why the rest are absent is not known. The DNA was the basis for D and trimming; V, J and clone size are from that table. The table for this sample lists hundreds of thousands of clones; over 60% of them were counted only once. The top ten clones comprise 1.5% to 2% of the sample.

The cohort was made up of roughly 670 healthy bone marrow donors. At the time of sampling, every cohort member was nominally healthy, though immune exposures that went unrecorded were likely present. The donor tested CMV seronegative and was one of the 352 seronegative cohort members. A peripheral blood sample was collected from each donor, and TCR beta sequencing was performed on peripheral blood mononuclear cells. Genomic DNA extraction from the blood cell samples was performed with the Qiagen DNeasy Blood Extraction Kit. This sequence originates from a male donor in good health and CMV-seronegative. In this chain, TRBV5-1 is recombined with TRBJ2-2, with TRBD1 matching 7 junction bases. The source material was PBMCs. The DNA sequence reads TGCGCCAGCAGGAAGGGGGCGCTGGGCACCGGGGAGCTGTTTTTT. This is translated as CASRKGALGTGELFF.